Listed here is a single T cell receptor beta chain. What it recognizes is unknown. Vbeta (60) and Jbeta (13) primers were used in the PCR. The repertoire was sequenced with immunoSEQ multiplex PCR; TCRdb's copy has only in-frame clones and lacks some. Counted here are 95,000 to 150,000 clones, about 74% occurring once; the ten biggest clones make up around 3.6%. This specimen belongs to a study of cytomegalovirus exposure and HLA in healthy donors. Study-wide results and limits: Confirmation was obtained in vitro that a few CMV-associated chains are specific for CMV antigens. In all likelihood, a cluster of highly shared sequence variants was a sequencing artifact.

The CDR3 is made up of 16 amino acids. Germline lookup yields CDR1 GTSNPN and CDR2 SVGIG (reference sequence). Trimming took 2 bases from V and 0 from J, leaving 13 bases between them. This receptor was identified in a man aged 25-45 years in good health and CMV-seronegative. The sequenced material came from PBMCs. The V call is TRBV30, the J call TRBJ2-2; weak D call: TRBD2 (6 bases). The CDR3 spells CAWSFGGIANTGELFF. The CDR3 nucleotides read TGTGCCTGGAGTTTTGGGGGGATCGCGAACACCGGGGAGCTGTTTTTT.